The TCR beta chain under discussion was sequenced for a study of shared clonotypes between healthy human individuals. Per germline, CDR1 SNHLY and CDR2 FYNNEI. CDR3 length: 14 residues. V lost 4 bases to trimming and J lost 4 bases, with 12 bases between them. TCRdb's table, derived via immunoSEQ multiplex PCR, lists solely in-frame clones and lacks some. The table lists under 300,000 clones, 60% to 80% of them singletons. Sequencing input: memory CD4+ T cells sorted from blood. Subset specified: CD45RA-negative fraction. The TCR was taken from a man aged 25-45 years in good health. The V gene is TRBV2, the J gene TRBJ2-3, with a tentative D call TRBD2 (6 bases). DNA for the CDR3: TGTGCCAGCAGTGGGCGGAGGGAGGCAGATACGCAGTATTTT. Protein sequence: CASSGRREADTQYF.